Listed here are 12 T cell receptor beta chains from one sample, sequenced in a study of T-cell reconstitution after alpha-beta-depleted transplantation in children. Preparation of the TCRbeta library was carried out with unique molecular identifiers. TCRdb ran MiXCR on the PCR reads and lists one entry per CDR3 protein. The sample shows more than 150,000 distinct CDR3 sequences, about 6.4% of them seen only once. The material was PBMCs from the stem cell graft donor, obtained from the stem cell graft. These TCRs come from a human donor who donated a stem cell graft to a child with Wiskott-Aldrich syndrome.

This clonotype was recorded many times. V and J are TRBV6-5 and TRBJ2-3; D uncertain. V was cut by 2 bases and J by 4 bases, with 10 bases left in between. CDR1 is MNHEY and CDR2 is SVGAGI in the germline V gene. The CDR3 sequence is 14 residues long. The CDR3 spells CASSYGGLSDTQYF. The CDR3 DNA follows: TGTGCCAGCAGTTACGGTGGGCTTTCAGATACGCAGTATTTT.

The rearrangement uses TRBV24-1 and TRBJ1-5; D gene ambiguous. CDR3 length: 12 amino acids. The V end was cut by 1 base, the J end by 6 bases, with 3 bases between. The V gene's germline CDR1 is KGHDR and CDR2 SFDVKD. CDR3 residues: CATSDFGQPQHF. The CDR3 nucleotides are TGTGCCACCAGTGATTTTGGTCAGCCCCAGCATTTT.

This clonotype was observed at least ten times. The J gene is TRBJ2-3, the V gene TRBV28; no clear D gene. CDR1 MDHEN and CDR2 SYDVKM come from the germline V gene. The CDR3 contains 14 residues. The V end lost 5 bases, the J end lost 0 bases, and 9 bases lay between the germline ends. CDR3 region: CASSPSGSTDTQYF. The CDR3 nucleotides read TGTGCCAGCAGTCCGTCTGGTAGCACAGATACGCAGTATTTT.

This clonotype was observed many times. The gene calls are TRBV2 and TRBJ2-3; D possibly uses TRBD1 or TRBD2 (5 bases each). Germline assignment: CDR1 SNHLY and CDR2 FYNNEI. Trimming shortened V by 4 bases and J by 0 bases, and 11 bases separated the two germline ends. The CDR3 is 15 amino acids. CDR3 DNA sequence: TGTGCCAGCAGTGGAGGGGCCCACAGCACAGATACGCAGTATTTT. Its translation is CASSGGAHSTDTQYF.

The chain carries TRBV28 and TRBJ2-2; possibly TRBD1 for D (5 bases). Germline lookup yields CDR1 MDHEN and CDR2 SYDVKM. V was clipped by 9 bases and J by 4 bases, with 15 bases between them. The CDR3 is 14 amino acids. The CDR3 DNA sequence: TGTGCCAGGAGCCTGGGGCACCTCACCGGGGAGCTGTTTTTT. Protein: CARSLGHLTGELFF.

This clonotype was seen repeatedly, ten times or more. The chain links TRBV29-1 to TRBJ2-7; the D gene could be TRBD1 or TRBD2 (5 bases each). The length of the CDR3 is 12 residues. Germline lookup yields CDR1 SQVTM and CDR2 ANQGSEA. V was clipped by 3 bases and J by 0 bases, with 6 bases between them. CDR3 in amino acids: CSVEGTSYEQYF. CDR3 sequence (DNA): TGCAGCGTTGAGGGGACCTCCTACGAGCAGTACTTC.

Only a few counts were recorded for this clonotype. The rearrangement links TRBV5-1 to TRBJ2-1; D is tentatively TRBD1 or TRBD2 (5 bases each). V gave up 4 bases and J gave up 2 bases, with 13 bases separating them. The CDR3 length is 15 residues. The V gene's germline CDR1 is SGHRS and CDR2 YFSETQ. In DNA, the CDR3 is TGCGCCAGCAGCCCGGGACCTCTGGCCTACAATGAGCAGTTCTTC. Residues: CASSPGPLAYNEQFF.

The gene calls are TRBV5-1 and TRBJ1-4; 7 nucleotides align to TRBD1. Germline V gene data show CDR1 as SGHRS and CDR2 as YFSETQ. This CDR3 has 17 amino acids. V lost 3 bases and J lost 5; bases outside the gene matches: 13. The CDR3 is CASSWGPGGSVNEKLFF. The CDR3 DNA follows: TGCGCCAGCAGCTGGGGGCCAGGGGGTTCGGTAAATGAAAAACTGTTTTTT.

This clonotype appeared many times. The chain joins TRBV7-9 to TRBJ2-3; D remains unclear. The CDR3 has 14 amino acids. V lost 8 bases, J lost 0 bases, and 12 bases lay in between. Per germline, CDR1 SEHNR and CDR2 FQNEAQ (reference sequence). CDR3 loop: CASGAGVSTDTQYF. The CDR3 nucleotides are TGTGCCAGCGGTGCAGGAGTTAGCACAGATACGCAGTATTTT.

At least ten counts were recorded for this clonotype. J is TRBJ2-1 and V is TRBV7-9, with D perhaps TRBD1 (5 bases). V lost 3 bases and J lost 0, with 15 bases in between. CDR1 SEHNR and CDR2 FQNEAQ come from the germline V gene (reference sequence). The CDR3 has 17 residues. The CDR3 reads CASSLGLTGVSYNEQFF. CDR3 DNA: TGTGCCAGCAGCTTGGGGCTCACAGGAGTCTCCTACAATGAGCAGTTCTTC.

The chain combines TRBV15 with TRBJ2-5; D remains ambiguous. CDR1 and CDR2 from the germline V gene are LNHNV and YYDKDF (reference sequence). This CDR3 is 13 amino acids long. The germline V and J ends were trimmed by 1 base and 2 bases, with 5 bases remaining between them. The CDR3 is CATSRVRQETQYF. For the CDR3, the DNA is TGTGCCACCAGCAGAGTTAGACAAGAGACCCAGTACTTC.

This clonotype appeared many times. Its ends do not fully match the called genes, so a read error is possible. The chain links TRBV7-2 to TRBJ1-6; TRBD1 is a possible D gene (6 bases). From germline, CDR1 is SGHTA and CDR2 FQGNSA. The CDR3 is 17 amino acids. CDR3 residues: CASSLKTGSSYTSPLHF. CDR3 DNA sequence: TGTGCCAGCAGCTTAAAAACAGGGAGTTCCTATACTTCACCCCTCCACTTT.